The 21 T cell receptor beta chains listed next were all sequenced from one sample in a study of shared clonotypes between healthy human individuals. Repertoires were generated with immunoSEQ multiplex PCR, while TCRdb's copy carries only in-frame clones and drops some. The profile covers 500,000 or so clones, with roughly 95% appearing a single time and about 0.059% taken by the ten largest. The sequenced material came from naive CD4+ T cells sorted from blood. The subset denotes: CD45RA+ positively selected. The receptors were gathered from a woman in her twenties or thirties in good health.

The rearrangement joins TRBV7-9 to TRBJ2-6; a possible D gene is TRBD1 (5 bases). CDR1 is SEHNR, CDR2 FQNEAQ, per germline (reference sequence). This CDR3 spans 16 amino acids. V lost 4 bases and J lost 5, with 15 bases in between. The CDR3 spells CASSYPQVQWANVLTF. In DNA, the CDR3 is TGTGCCAGCAGCTACCCACAGGTGCAGTGGGCCAACGTCCTGACTTTC.

This clone was seen only once. CDR3 nucleotides: TGTGCCAGCATCAAACAGGACAACCACCAAGCTTTCTTT. This translates into CASIKQDNHQAFF. The genes are TRBV28 and TRBJ1-1; maybe TRBD1 (5 bases). This CDR3 spans 13 amino acids. Germline lookup yields CDR1 MDHEN and CDR2 SYDVKM. V lost 7 bases, J lost 9 bases, and 18 bases lay in between. Using reference TRBV28 and TRBJ1-1 for the parts outside the CDR3, the full variable domain is DVKVTQSSRYLVKRTGEKVFLECVQDMDHENMFWYRQDPGLGLRLIYFSYDVKMKEKGDIPEGYSVSREKKERFSLILESASTNQTSMYLCASIKQDNHQAFFGQGTRLTVV.

V gene TRBV28 combines with J gene TRBJ2-1; 8 positions match TRBD2. Germline V gene sequence: CDR1 MDHEN, CDR2 SYDVKM. Trimming took 5 bases from V and 9 from J; bases not matched to a gene: 6. There are 13 residues in the CDR3. CDR3 sequence: CASSDGLAGEQFF. For the CDR3, the DNA is TGTGCCAGCAGTGACGGACTAGCCGGTGAGCAGTTCTTC.

About this clone: The junction departs from germline at one end; a sequencing error may be responsible. The rearrangement links TRBV11-1 to TRBJ2-4, with unresolved D. In germline, CDR1 is SGHAT, CDR2 FQDESV (reference sequence). The CDR3 has 16 amino acids. CDR3 sequence reads: CASSQETWRAKNTQYF. CDR3 sequence (DNA): TGTGCCAGCAGCCAAGAAACGTGGAGAGCCAAAAACACTCAGTACTTC.

The chain combines TRBV9 with TRBJ1-2; D remains unclear. Trimming shortened V by 0 bases and J by 0 bases, and 12 bases separated the two germline ends. CDR1 is SGDLS and CDR2 is YYNGEE in the germline V gene. CDR3 size: 16 residues. CDR3 sequence (DNA): TGTGCCAGCAGCGTAGTAAGTCGGATATCTAACTATGGCTACACCTTC. This sequence encodes CASSVVSRISNYGYTF.

This chain joins TRBV6-4 and TRBJ2-1, with D uncertain. CDR3 length equals 13 residues. CDR1 and CDR2 (germline): MRHNA, SNTAGT. V was trimmed by 0 bases and J by 8 bases, leaving 8 bases between them. CDR3 in DNA: TGTGCCAGCAGTGACTCAGGAAAGGATGAGCAGTTCTTC. Translating it yields CASSDSGKDEQFF.

V is TRBV4-1 and J is TRBJ1-2; no reliable D call. This CDR3 region has 13 residues. Per the germline V gene, CDR1 is MGHRA and CDR2 is YSYEKL. The V and J ends lost 1 base and 8 bases respectively, with 11 bases between them. CDR3 nucleotides: TGCGCCAGCAGCCAAGTAATCGACCAGGGCTACACCTTC. It encodes CASSQVIDQGYTF.

The CDR3: CASSRTSGNNEQFF. The CDR3 DNA is TGTGCCAGCAGTAGGACTAGCGGTAACAATGAGCAGTTCTTC. V and J are TRBV6-5 and TRBJ2-1; 10 bases agree with TRBD2. Germline assignment: CDR1 MNHEY and CDR2 SVGAGI. There are 14 residues in the CDR3. V shed 5 bases and J 5 bases; nucleotides not matched to a gene: 3.

This rearrangement joins TRBV6-5 to TRBJ1-3; D remains unclear. Germline V lookup: CDR1 MNHEY, CDR2 SVGAGI. With 0 bases removed from V and 4 bases from J, the gap between germline ends came to 13 bases. The length of the CDR3 is 16 residues. The CDR3, as DNA: TGTGCCAGCAGTTACTCGAATGTCCCGGCGGGAAACACCATATATTTT. This codes for CASSYSNVPAGNTIYF.

The chain has TRBV10-1 and TRBJ2-5, with 10 bases identical to TRBD2. The end of the DNA aligns better with TRBJ2-7, so the J call may be wrong. Germline V CDR1 and CDR2: WNHNN, SYGVQD (reference sequence). The CDR3 length is 17 residues. The CDR3 DNA is TGCGCCAGCAGTGAGTATGGGCTAGCGGGAGATGCATACGAGCAGTACTTC. Translation gives CASSEYGLAGDAYEQYF.

The chain joins TRBV5-4 to TRBJ1-1; TRBD1 matches 7 bases. CDR1 is SGHNT and CDR2 is YYREEE in the germline V gene (reference sequence). This CDR3 has 13 residues. V lost 4 bases to trimming and J lost 7 bases; unmatched junction nucleotides: 7. The DNA for the CDR3 is TGTGCCAGCAGCACCCCCGGGACAGATGAAGCTTTCTTT. Translating it yields CASSTPGTDEAFF. The variable domain in full, completed from reference TRBV5-4 and TRBJ1-1, reads ETGVTQSPTHLIKTRGQQVTLRCSSQSGHNTVSWYQQALGQGPQFIFQYYREEENGRGNFPPRFSGLQFPNYSSELNVNALELDDSALYLCASSTPGTDEAFFGQGTRLTVV.

In DNA, the CDR3 is TGTGCCAGCAGCTTGACAGGTCGGCAGTACTTC. It is translated as CASSLTGRQYF. This chain joins TRBV11-2 and TRBJ2-7; D perhaps matches TRBD1 (6 bases). The CDR3 covers 11 residues. V lost 3 bases, J lost 9 bases, and 9 bases lay in between. Germline lookup yields CDR1 SGHAT and CDR2 FQNNGV.

This chain uses TRBV28 with TRBJ1-2; a weak D match, TRBD1 (6 bases). CDR3 length: 18 residues. The ends were cut back, 5 bases at V and 8 bases at J, with 30 bases in the middle. The germline V gene has CDR1 MDHEN and CDR2 SYDVKM. The CDR3 reads CASSLRGPARLGRVGYTF. The CDR3, as DNA: TGTGCCAGCAGTCTTCGGGGGCCAGCCCGGTTGGGCAGGGTCGGCTACACCTTC.

This clone was detected only once. The chain combines TRBV28 with TRBJ2-5; the match to TRBD2 covers 16 bases. The V and J ends lost 6 bases and 7 bases, in that order; junction bases with no gene match: 23. There are 21 residues in the CDR3. Germline V gives CDR1 MDHEN, CDR2 SYDVKM. The CDR3 nucleotides are TGTGCCAGCAGCCCTAGTCCCGGGACTAGCGGGAGGGCCTCAATTTTTAGGACCCAGTACTTC. Its translation is CASSPSPGTSGRASIFRTQYF.

The rearrangement joins TRBV7-9 to TRBJ2-1; a possible D gene is TRBD1 (6 bases). With 5 bases removed from V and 7 bases from J, the gap between germline ends came to 12 bases. Germline CDR1 reads SEHNR; CDR2 reads FQNEAQ (reference sequence). This CDR3 has 13 residues. The DNA for the CDR3 is TGTGCCAGCAGCCTGACAGGTCTTAATGAGCAGTTCTTC. It encodes CASSLTGLNEQFF.

The rearrangement uses TRBV5-1 and TRBJ2-3, with D tentatively TRBD2 (5 bases). Trimming left V 5 bases short and J 1 base short, with 11 bases between. The CDR3 spans 14 residues. The germline V gene has CDR1 SGHRS and CDR2 YFSETQ. The CDR3 nucleotides read TGCGCCAGCAGTAGGCTAGCCCGCACAGATACGCAGTATTTT. Translated: CASSRLARTDTQYF.

The V gene is TRBV19, the J gene TRBJ2-1, with D perhaps TRBD2 (5 bases). V was shortened by 5 bases and J by 6 bases, with 11 bases between the two germline ends. Germline V gene sequence: CDR1 LNHDA, CDR2 SQIVND (reference sequence). This CDR3 spans 13 amino acids. The CDR3 DNA reads as TGTGCCAGTAGTTCGGCGGGTTTCAATGAGCAGTTCTTC. This codes for CASSSAGFNEQFF.

The chain couples TRBV5-8 to TRBJ2-7; D call uncertain. CDR3 size: 11 residues. The germline V gene encodes CDR1 SGHTS and CDR2 YDEGEE. V was shortened by 3 bases and J by 3 bases, with 4 bases between the two germline ends. The CDR3: CASSWSYEQYF. For the CDR3, the DNA is TGTGCCAGCAGCTGGAGCTACGAGCAGTACTTC.

This clone was detected only once. This chain joins TRBV5-1 and TRBJ2-1; D ambiguous. V was clipped by 2 bases and J by 4 bases, with 7 bases between them. The CDR3 extends over 13 amino acids. Germline assignment: CDR1 SGHRS and CDR2 YFSETQ. Here the CDR3 DNA reads TGCGCCAGCAGCTTTCGAGATTACAATGAGCAGTTCTTC. Amino acids: CASSFRDYNEQFF.

This chain's CDR3 is CASSPGPSRKGNQPQHF. In DNA form, the CDR3 reads TGTGCCAGTAGTCCAGGACCTTCAAGGAAGGGCAATCAGCCCCAGCATTTT. The gene calls are TRBV19 and TRBJ1-5, with D hard to call. Per the germline V gene, CDR1 is LNHDA and CDR2 is SQIVND (reference sequence). This CDR3 is built from 17 residues. V lost 5 bases and J lost 2, with 19 bases in between. Combining the CDR3 with reference TRBV19 and TRBJ1-5 gives the whole variable domain DGGITQSPKYLFRKEGQNVTLSCEQNLNHDAMYWYRQDPGQGLRLIYYSQIVNDFQKGDIAEGYSVSREKKESFPLTVTSAQKNPTAFYLCASSPGPSRKGNQPQHFGDGTRLSIL.

As for this clone: The same CDR3 arises from other DNA sequences in this sample as well. The chain employs TRBV19 and TRBJ1-5, with 7 bases matching TRBD1. Trimming cost V 5 bases and J 3 bases; bases outside gene matches: 4. The CDR3 has 14 amino acids. In germline, CDR1 is LNHDA, CDR2 SQIVND (reference sequence). The CDR3 DNA sequence: TGTGCCAGTAGTCGGGACAGCACCAATCAGCCCCAGCATTTT. This translates into CASSRDSTNQPQHF.